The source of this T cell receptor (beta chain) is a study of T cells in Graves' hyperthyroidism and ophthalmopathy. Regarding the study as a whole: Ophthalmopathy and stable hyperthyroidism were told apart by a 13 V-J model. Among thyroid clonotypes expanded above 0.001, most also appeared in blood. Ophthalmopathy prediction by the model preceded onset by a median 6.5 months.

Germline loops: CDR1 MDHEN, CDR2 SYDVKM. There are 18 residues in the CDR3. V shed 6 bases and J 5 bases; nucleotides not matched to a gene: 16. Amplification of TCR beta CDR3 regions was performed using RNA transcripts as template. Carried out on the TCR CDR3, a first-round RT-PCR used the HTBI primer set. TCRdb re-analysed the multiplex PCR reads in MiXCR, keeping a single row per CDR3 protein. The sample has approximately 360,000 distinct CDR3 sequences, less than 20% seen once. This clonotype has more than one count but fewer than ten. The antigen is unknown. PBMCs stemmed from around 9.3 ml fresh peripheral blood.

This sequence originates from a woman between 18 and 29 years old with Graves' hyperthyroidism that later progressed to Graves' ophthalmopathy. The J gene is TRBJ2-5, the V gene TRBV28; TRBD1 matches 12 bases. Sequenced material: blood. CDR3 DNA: TGTGCCAGCAGCTTAGGGTCTCAGGGACAGGGGGCTGGGGAGACCCAGTACTTC. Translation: CASSLGSQGQGAGETQYF. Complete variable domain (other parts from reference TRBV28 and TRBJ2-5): DVKVTQSSRYLVKRTGEKVFLECVQDMDHENMFWYRQDPGLGLRLIYFSYDVKMKEKGDIPEGYSVSREKKERFSLILESASTNQTSMYLCASSLGSQGQGAGETQYFGPGTRLLVL.